The following is a T cell receptor (beta chain) sequence with its context. Its specificity is not known. This specimen belongs to a study of OX40 agonist ivuxolimab in advanced cancers. Looking at the study overall: Patients undergoing dose escalation presented with hepatocellular carcinoma, melanoma, renal cell or head and neck cancer. Therapy given before enrollment (anti-PD-1, anti-PD-L1 or anti-CTLA-4) was allowed, and over 35% had some.

The CDR3 contains 16 residues. From germline, CDR1 is SGDLS and CDR2 YYNGEE. V lost 2 bases to trimming and J lost 3 bases; unmatched junction nucleotides: 10. Findings and limits, study-wide: Expanded clones were, on average, more numerous in CD8+ T cells than in CD4+.

Libraries were prepared by immunoSEQ multiplex PCR; TCRdb keeps only in-frame clonotypes and omits some of them. The sample holds about 28,000 clones; approximately 78% are singletons and the top ten take around a fifth. A history of autoimmune disease or systemic immunosuppression excluded patients. Here the sequenced sample was CD4+ or CD8+ T cells sorted from blood, taken in a trial of the OX40 agonist ivuxolimab. The source is an adult with an advanced solid tumor such as melanoma, head and neck, liver or kidney cancer. This chain connects TRBV9 to TRBJ1-1, with 7 bases aligning to TRBD1. In nucleotides, the CDR3 is TGTGCCAGCAGCGTTACAGGGACAGAGGGGGACACTGAAGCTTTCTTT. It encodes CASSVTGTEGDTEAFF.